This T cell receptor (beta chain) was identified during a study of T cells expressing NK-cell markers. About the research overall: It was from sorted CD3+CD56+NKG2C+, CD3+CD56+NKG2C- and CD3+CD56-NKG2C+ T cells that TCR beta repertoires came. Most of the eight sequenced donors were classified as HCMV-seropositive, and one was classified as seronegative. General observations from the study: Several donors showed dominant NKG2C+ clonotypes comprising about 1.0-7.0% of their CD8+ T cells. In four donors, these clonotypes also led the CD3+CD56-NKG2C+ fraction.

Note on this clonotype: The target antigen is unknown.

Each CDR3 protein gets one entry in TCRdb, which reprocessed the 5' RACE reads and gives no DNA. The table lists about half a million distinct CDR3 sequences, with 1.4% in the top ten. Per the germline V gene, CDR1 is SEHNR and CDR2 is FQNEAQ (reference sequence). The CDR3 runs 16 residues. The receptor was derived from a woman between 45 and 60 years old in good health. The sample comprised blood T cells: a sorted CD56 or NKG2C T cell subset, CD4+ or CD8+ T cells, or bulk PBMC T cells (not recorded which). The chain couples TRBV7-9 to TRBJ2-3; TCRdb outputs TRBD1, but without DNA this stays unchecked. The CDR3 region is CASSLDATEVTDTQYF.